This TCR beta chain was identified in a study of T cells in Graves' hyperthyroidism and ophthalmopathy. What was amplified from RNA transcripts were TCR beta CDR3 regions. The TCR CDR3 was amplified in a first-round RT-PCR using the HTBI primer set. TCRdb re-derived calls from the multiplex PCR reads in MiXCR, one entry per CDR3 protein. Of 350,000 to 450,000 distinct CDR3 sequences listed, 14% were seen once; the top ten hold approximately 10%. This clonotype has at least ten counts. With 5 bases clipped from V and 2 bases from J, the junction kept 6 bases outside the gene matches. CDR3 length: 14 amino acids.

Sequenced input: blood. The V gene is TRBV12-3 or TRBV12-4, the J gene TRBJ2-7, with TRBD2 matching over 7 bases. The clonotype comes from an older woman with Graves' hyperthyroidism. The CDR3 reads CASSSGMRPYEQYF. The CDR3 DNA sequence: TGTGCCAGCAGTAGCGGGATGCGGCCCTACGAGCAGTACTTC.